What follows is one T cell receptor beta chain and its context. Its antigen is currently unknown. V was pared by 2 bases and J by 3 bases, with 4 bases of the junction left unmatched. This CDR3 has 15 residues. Germline V gene data show CDR1 as SGDLS and CDR2 as YYNGEE. Here immunoSEQ multiplex PCR was the method, and the copy in TCRdb shows in-frame clones only, minus some. The data contain 300,000 to 450,000 clones, around 84% of them singletons. The sample comes from a study of Ad26.COV2.S vaccination and SARS-CoV-2 variants. Findings and caveats of the study: Those who received the vaccine showed greater spike-specific TCR breadth than those given placebo.

The treatment was: around 19 received Ad26.COV2.S at low or high dose, single or two shots; five or six received placebo; per-sample allocation not given. At day 63 after the first vaccine or placebo injection, samples were drawn. The material sequenced was peripheral blood, taken in a trial of Ad26.COV2.S vaccine versus placebo. V gene TRBV9 combines with J gene TRBJ2-1; 8 nucleotides align to TRBD2. This TCR was recovered from a person aged 18-60 years who received the Ad26.COV2.S COVID-19 vaccine or a placebo. CDR3 coding DNA: TGTGCCAGCAGCGTTAGCGGGGACCTCTACAATGAGCAGTTCTTC. Its protein product is CASSVSGDLYNEQFF.